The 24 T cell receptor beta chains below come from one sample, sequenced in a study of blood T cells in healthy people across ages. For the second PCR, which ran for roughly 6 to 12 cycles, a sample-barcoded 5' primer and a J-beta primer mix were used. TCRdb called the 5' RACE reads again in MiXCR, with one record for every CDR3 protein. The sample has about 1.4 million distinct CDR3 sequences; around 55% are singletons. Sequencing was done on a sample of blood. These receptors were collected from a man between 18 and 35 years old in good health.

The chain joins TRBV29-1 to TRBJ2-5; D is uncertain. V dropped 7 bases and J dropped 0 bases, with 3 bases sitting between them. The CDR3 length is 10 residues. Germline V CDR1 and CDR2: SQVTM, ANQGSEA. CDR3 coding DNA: TGCAGCGCCGACCAAGAGACCCAGTACTTC. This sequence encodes CSADQETQYF.

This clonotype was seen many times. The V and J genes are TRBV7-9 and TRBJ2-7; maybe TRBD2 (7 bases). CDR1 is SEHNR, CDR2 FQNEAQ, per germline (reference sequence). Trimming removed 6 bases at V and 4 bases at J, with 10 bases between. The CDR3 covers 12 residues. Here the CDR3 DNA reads TGTGCCAGCAGGGGAGGGGGATACGAGCAGTACTTC. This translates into CASRGGGYEQYF.

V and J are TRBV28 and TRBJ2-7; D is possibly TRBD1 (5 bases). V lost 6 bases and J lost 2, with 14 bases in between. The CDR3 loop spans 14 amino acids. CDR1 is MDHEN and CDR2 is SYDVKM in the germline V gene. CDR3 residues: CASRQHRNTYEQYF. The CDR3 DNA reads TGTGCCAGCAGACAACACAGGAATACCTACGAGCAGTACTTC.

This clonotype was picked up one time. The CDR3 sequence: CASSYSGSGGYGYTF. The CDR3 coding sequence is TGTGCCAGCAGTTACTCAGGCTCAGGGGGTTATGGCTACACCTTC. The gene calls are TRBV6-5 and TRBJ1-2, with 7 bases fitting TRBD1. J lost 5 bases, V lost 0 bases, and 6 bases had no gene match. This CDR3 has 15 residues. Germline V gene lookup returns CDR1 MNHEY and CDR2 SVGAGI.

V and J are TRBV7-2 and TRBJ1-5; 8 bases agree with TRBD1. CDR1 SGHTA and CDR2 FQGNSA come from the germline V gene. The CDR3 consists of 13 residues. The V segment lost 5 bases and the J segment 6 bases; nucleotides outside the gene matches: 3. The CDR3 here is CASSTDRGQPQHF. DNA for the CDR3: TGTGCCAGCAGCACCGACAGGGGTCAGCCCCAGCATTTT.

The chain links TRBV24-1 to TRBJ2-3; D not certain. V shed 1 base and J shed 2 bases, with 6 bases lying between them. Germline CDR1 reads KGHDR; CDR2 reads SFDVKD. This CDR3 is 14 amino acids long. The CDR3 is CATSDFGVTDTQYF. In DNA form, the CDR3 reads TGTGCCACCAGTGATTTCGGAGTCACAGATACGCAGTATTTT.

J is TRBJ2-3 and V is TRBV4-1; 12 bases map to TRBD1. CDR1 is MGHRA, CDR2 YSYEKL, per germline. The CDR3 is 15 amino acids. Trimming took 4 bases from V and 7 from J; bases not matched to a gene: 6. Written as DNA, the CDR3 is TGCGCCAGCAGCCTAGGGACAGGGGGCATGAATACGCAGTATTTT. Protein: CASSLGTGGMNTQYF.

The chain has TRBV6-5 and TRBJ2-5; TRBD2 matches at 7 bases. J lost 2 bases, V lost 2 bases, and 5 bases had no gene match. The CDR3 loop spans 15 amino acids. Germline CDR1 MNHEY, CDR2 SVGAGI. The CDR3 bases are TGTGCCAGCAGTTACGATCCTAGCGGACAAGAGACCCAGTACTTC. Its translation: CASSYDPSGQETQYF.

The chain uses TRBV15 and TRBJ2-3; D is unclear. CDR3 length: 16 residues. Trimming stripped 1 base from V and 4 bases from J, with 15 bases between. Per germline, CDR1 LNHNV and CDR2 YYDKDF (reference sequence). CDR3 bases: TGTGCCACCAGCAGAGTAGCATCCACGGTCGCAGATACGCAGTATTTT. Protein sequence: CATSRVASTVADTQYF.

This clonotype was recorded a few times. The CDR3 region is CASSFPIWGGELFF. The CDR3 DNA sequence: TGTGCCAGCAGTTTCCCGATCTGGGGCGGGGAGCTGTTTTTT. The J gene is TRBJ2-2, the V gene TRBV12-3 or TRBV12-4; D gene ambiguous. The CDR3 length is 14 residues. Trimming shortened V by 3 bases and J by 7 bases, and 12 bases separated the two germline ends.

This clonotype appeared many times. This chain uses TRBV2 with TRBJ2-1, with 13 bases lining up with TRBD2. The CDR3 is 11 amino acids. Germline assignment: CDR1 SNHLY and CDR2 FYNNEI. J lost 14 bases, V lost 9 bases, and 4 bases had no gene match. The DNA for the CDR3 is TGTGCCAGTGGACTAGCGGGAGACAAGTTCTTC. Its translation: CASGLAGDKFF.

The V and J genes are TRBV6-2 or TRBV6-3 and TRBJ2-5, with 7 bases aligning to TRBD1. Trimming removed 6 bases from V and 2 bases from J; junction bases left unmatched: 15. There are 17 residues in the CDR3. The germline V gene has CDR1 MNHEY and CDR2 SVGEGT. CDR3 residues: CASSLDRGQARQETQYF. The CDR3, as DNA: TGTGCCAGCAGCCTAGACCGCGGACAGGCGAGACAAGAGACCCAGTACTTC.

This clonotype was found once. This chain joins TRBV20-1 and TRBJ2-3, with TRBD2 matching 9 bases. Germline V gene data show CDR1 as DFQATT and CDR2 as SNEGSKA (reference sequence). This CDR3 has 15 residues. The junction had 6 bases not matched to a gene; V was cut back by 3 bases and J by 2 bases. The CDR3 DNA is TGCAGTGCTAGTATCCTAGCGGGGCTCACAGATACGCAGTATTTT. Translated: CSASILAGLTDTQYF.

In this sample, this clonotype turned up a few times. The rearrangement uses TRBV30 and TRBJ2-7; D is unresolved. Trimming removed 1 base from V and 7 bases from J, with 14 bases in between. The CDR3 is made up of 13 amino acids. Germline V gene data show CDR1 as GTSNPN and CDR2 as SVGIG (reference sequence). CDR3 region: CAWSARTFGEQYF. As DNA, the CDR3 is TGTGCCTGGAGTGCCAGGACGTTTGGAGAGCAGTACTTC.

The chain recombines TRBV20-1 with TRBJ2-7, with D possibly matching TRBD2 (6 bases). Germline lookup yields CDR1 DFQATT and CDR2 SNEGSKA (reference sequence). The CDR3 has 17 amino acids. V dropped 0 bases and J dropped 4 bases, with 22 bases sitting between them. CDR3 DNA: TGCAGTGCTAGAGATCGGGGGTCATCTGGCTCTGTGTACGAGCAGTACTTC. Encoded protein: CSARDRGSSGSVYEQYF.

CDR3 region: CASSPIARLANNEQFF. The CDR3, as DNA: TGCGCCAGCAGCCCGATAGCCAGACTAGCTAACAATGAGCAGTTCTTC. The chain uses TRBV4-3 and TRBJ2-1, with 7 nucleotides matching TRBD2. V lost 4 bases, J lost 5 bases, and 11 bases stayed unmatched. Germline V gives CDR1 LGHNA, CDR2 YSLEER. The CDR3 is made up of 16 amino acids.

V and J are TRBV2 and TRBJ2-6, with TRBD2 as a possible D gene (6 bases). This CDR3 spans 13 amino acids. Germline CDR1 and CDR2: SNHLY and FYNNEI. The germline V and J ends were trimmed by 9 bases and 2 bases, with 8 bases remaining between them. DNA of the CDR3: TGTGCCAGGTGGGAGGCTGGGGCCAACGTCCTGACTTTC. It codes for CARWEAGANVLTF.

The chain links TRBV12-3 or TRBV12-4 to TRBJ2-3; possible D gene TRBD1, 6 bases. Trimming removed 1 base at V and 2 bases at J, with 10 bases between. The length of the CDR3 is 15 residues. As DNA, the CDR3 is TGTGCCAGCAGTTTAGGGGACACGACCACAGATACGCAGTATTTT. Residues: CASSLGDTTTDTQYF.

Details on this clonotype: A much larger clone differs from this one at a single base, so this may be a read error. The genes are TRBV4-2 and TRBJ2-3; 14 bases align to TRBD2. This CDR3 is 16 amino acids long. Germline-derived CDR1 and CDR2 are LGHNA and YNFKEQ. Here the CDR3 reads CASSPGLAGGTYTQYF. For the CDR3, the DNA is TGTGCCAGCAGCCCCGGACTAGCGGGGGGCACATATACGCAGTATTTT.

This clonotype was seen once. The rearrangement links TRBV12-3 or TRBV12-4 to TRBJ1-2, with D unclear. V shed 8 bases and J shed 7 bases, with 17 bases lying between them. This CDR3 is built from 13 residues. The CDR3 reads CASPLTLVVGYTF. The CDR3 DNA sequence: TGTGCCAGCCCCCTCACCCTGGTCGTTGGCTACACCTTC.

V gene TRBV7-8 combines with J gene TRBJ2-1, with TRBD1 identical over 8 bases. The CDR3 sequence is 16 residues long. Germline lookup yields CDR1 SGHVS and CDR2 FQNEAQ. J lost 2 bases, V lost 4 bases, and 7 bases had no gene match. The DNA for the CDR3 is TGTGCCAGCAGCTCCCAGCCGGGACAGGCCTACAATGAGCAGTTCTTC. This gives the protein CASSSQPGQAYNEQFF.

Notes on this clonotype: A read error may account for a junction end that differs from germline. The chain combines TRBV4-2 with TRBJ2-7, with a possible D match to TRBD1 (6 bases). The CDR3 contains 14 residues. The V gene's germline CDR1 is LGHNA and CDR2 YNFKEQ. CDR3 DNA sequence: TGTGCCGGCAGCCCTGGGACATCGTCCTACGAGCAGTACTTC. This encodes CAGSPGTSSYEQYF.

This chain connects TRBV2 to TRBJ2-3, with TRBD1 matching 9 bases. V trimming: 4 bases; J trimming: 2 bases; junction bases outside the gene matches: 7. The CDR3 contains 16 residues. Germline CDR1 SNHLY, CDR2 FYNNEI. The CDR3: CASSGGQGVYTDTQYF. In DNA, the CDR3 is TGTGCCAGCAGTGGGGGACAGGGAGTCTACACAGATACGCAGTATTTT. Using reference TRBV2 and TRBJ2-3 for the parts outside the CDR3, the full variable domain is EPEVTQTPSHQVTQMGQEVILRCVPISNHLYFYWYRQILGQKVEFLVSFYNNEISEKSEIFDDQFSVERPDGSNFTLKIRSTKLEDSAMYFCASSGGQGVYTDTQYFGPGTRLTVL.

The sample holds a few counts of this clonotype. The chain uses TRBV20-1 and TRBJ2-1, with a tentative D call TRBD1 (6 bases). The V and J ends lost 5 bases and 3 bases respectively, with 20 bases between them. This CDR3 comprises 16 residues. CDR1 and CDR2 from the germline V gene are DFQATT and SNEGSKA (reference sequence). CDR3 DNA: TGCAGTGCTCGGATCTCGGACAGAACGAGCTACAATGAGCAGTTCTTC. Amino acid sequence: CSARISDRTSYNEQFF.